The rows below give T cell receptor beta chains drawn from one sample of a study of human T cells and chemical hapten exposure. TCRdb ran MiXCR on the RACE reads and lists one entry per CDR3 protein. This table has around 180,000 distinct CDR3 sequences, approximately 29% appearing once. The sample in question was whole blood, obtained in connection with sensitization to the hapten diphenylcyclopropenone (DPC). The receptors originated from a woman aged 30 to 39 with alopecia areata. Some clones in this sample may be carry-over from other donors' samples. The CDR3 runs from the conserved cysteine through the conserved F or W. The D gene is left open where the match is weak. Rows give clone size only sometimes, using once, few, many, or a class for an expanded clone.

clone_size	v_call	d_call	j_call	cdr3_nt	cdr3_aa
NA	TRBV6-5	NA	TRBJ2-2	TGTGCCAGCAGTTACTTTGGAAACACCGGGGAGCTGTTTTTT	CASSYFGNTGELFF
NA	TRBV29-1	NA	TRBJ1-1	TGCAGCGTTGCTCCCAGTACGAACACTGAAGCTTTCTTT	CSVAPSTNTEAFF
NA	TRBV4-3	TRBD1	TRBJ1-2	TGCGCCAGCAGCCAAGAGTTCGGGACAGGGGGCGACTATGGCTACACCTTC	CASSQEFGTGGDYGYTF
many	TRBV29-1	NA	TRBJ2-5	TGCAGCGTCCACAGGGTTTTGGAGACCCAGTACTTC	CSVHRVLETQYF
few	TRBV15	TRBD2	TRBJ2-5	TGTGCCACCAGCAGAGAACCAGCGGGGATCCAAGAGACCCAGTACTTC	CATSREPAGIQETQYF
NA	TRBV28	NA	TRBJ1-4	TGTGCCAGCGATGATTTATCACATGAAAAACTGTTTTTT	CASDDLSHEKLFF
NA	TRBV5-1	NA	TRBJ2-3	TGCGCCAGCAGCTTGGAAGTAGAGAGGGCTTCAGATACGCAGTATTTT	CASSLEVERASDTQYF
NA	TRBV12-2	NA	TRBJ1-2	TGTGCAAGTCGCCGTCCCCGGGCTGAGGGGGCAAACTATGGCTACACCTTC	CASRRPRAEGANYGYTF
NA	TRBV29-1	NA	TRBJ2-1	TGCAGCGTTGACCCTACGGGCCAAATGGATGAGCAGTTCTTC	CSVDPTGQMDEQFF
few	TRBV24-1	NA	TRBJ1-1	TGTGCCACCAGTGCCGACCAGGGGTCTGAAGCTTTCTTT	CATSADQGSEAFF
few	TRBV5-1	NA	TRBJ2-1	TGCGCCAGCAGCTTCGGAGGGATTTACAATGAGCAGTTCTTC	CASSFGGIYNEQFF
NA	TRBV28	NA	TRBJ2-7	TGTGCCAGCAGTTTCCCCGGACAGTCCGCAACCTACGAGCAGTACTTC	CASSFPGQSATYEQYF
NA	TRBV28	NA	TRBJ1-4	TGTGCCAGCAGTTCTCCCGGCCGCGTGGAACTGTTTTTT	CASSSPGRVELFF
NA	TRBV13	TRBD2	TRBJ2-2	TGTGCCAGCAGCTCCAAGACTAGCGGGAGCGACACCGGGGAGCTGTTTTTT	CASSSKTSGSDTGELFF
NA	TRBV20-1	NA	TRBJ2-5	TGCAGTGCTAGACCTTTTGTCTTCGAGACCCAGTACTTC	CSARPFVFETQYF
few	TRBV20-1	TRBD1	TRBJ2-5	TGCAGTGCGCATAATCCCGGGACAGGGGTTGCGGCCCAGTACTTC	CSAHNPGTGVAAQYF
many	TRBV9	NA	TRBJ2-3	TGTGCCAGCAGCGCCACAGATACGCAGTATTTT	CASSATDTQYF
few	TRBV20-1	NA	TRBJ2-2	TGCAGTGCTACGGGACGCATCCGGATCGGGGAGCTGTTTTTT	CSATGRIRIGELFF